This T cell receptor beta chain derives from a study of blood T cell repertoires in COVID-19. V dropped 0 bases and J dropped 7; count of bases not matched to a gene: 4. There are 15 residues in the CDR3. Germline V gives CDR1 MNHEY, CDR2 SMNVEV (reference sequence). Profiling relied on immunoSEQ multiplex PCR, and the TCRdb table lists in-frame clones only, not all of them. This sample has about 160,000 clones, with 75% to 90% found just once. Sequenced material: PBMCs or T cells enriched from blood (not recorded which). This sequence joins TRBV27 and TRBJ2-5, with TRBD2 matching 11 bases. This clonotype was sampled from a woman in her thirties or forties who had been exposed to COVID-19. CDR3 region: CASSLSLAGEGTQYF. The CDR3 DNA is TGTGCCAGCAGTTTATCACTAGCGGGAGAAGGGACCCAGTACTTC.